A selection of T cell receptor beta chains follows, all from one sample in a study of response to subunit inactivated influenza vaccine. TCRdb used MiXCR to reprocess the RT-PCR reads, holding one entry per CDR3 protein. The repertoire holds about 800,000 distinct CDR3 sequences, with approximately 21% as singletons. The source material was PBMCs from blood, sampled roughly 5 days after vaccination. These receptors were obtained from a man between 45 and 60 years old who received an inactivated influenza vaccine. CDR3s include the opening cysteine and the closing phenylalanine or tryptophan.

CDR3aa	v_gene	j_gene
CASSPSTRRANVLTF	TRBV7-9	TRBJ2-6
CASSFLAPGTGELFF	TRBV7-8	TRBJ2-2
CASSQGPGRNTYEQYF	TRBV14	TRBJ2-7
CASSQQGTAHEQYF	TRBV3-1	TRBJ2-7
CASSPGGTDNEQFF	TRBV7-9	TRBJ2-1
CASSQDVRGGADEQFF	TRBV4-3	TRBJ2-1
CASASLEAFF	TRBV7-9	TRBJ1-1
CSARGKANSNIQYF	TRBV20-1	TRBJ2-4
CSAGWGTASADTQYF	TRBV29-1	TRBJ2-3
CASSSLRHRDYGYTF	TRBV5-1	TRBJ1-2
CASRMGAGGSNEQFF	TRBV25-1	TRBJ2-1
CASSPGAGADRKNIQYF	TRBV18	TRBJ2-4
CASSFGMGQGILGQYF	TRBV7-2	TRBJ2-7
CASQKPRGTQYF	TRBV3-1	TRBJ2-5
CASSSSSLGLETGELFF	TRBV7-2	TRBJ2-2
CASSHRTGLLETQYF	TRBV14	TRBJ2-5